The 14 T cell receptor beta chains below were found in one sample sequenced in a study of CD8+CD57+ T cells in acquired aplastic anemia (dated by TCRdb to about 2018). Sequencing relied on an Illumina HiSeq 2000. Genomic DNA was used as template for profiling of TCR beta VDJ combinations and CDR3 sequences. In-frame beta chains were kept once TCRdb had trimmed the public reads at Q25 with fastp and called clones with MiXCR. Rows merge per CDR3 protein into single entries with the most common DNA and genes. The sample records around 150,000 distinct CDR3 sequences, 40% to 50% of which are singletons. The ten largest make up less than 3% of the sample. Patients chosen for sequencing had shown expansion of CD8+CD57+ cells by flow cytometry. Sequenced: sorted CD4+, CD8+, or CD8+CD57+ T cells (not recorded which) from PBMCs. These receptors all stem from a human donor with aplastic anemia.

This clonotype was counted ten times or more. This chain connects TRBV19 to TRBJ2-7, with 9 bases fitting TRBD1. Trimming removed 8 bases from V and 2 bases from J; junction bases left unmatched: 10. CDR3 length: 15 amino acids. In germline, CDR1 is LNHDA, CDR2 SQIVND (reference sequence). The CDR3 coding sequence is TGTGCCAGTCTCCCGGGACAGGGATACGCCTACGAGCAGTACTTC. Protein sequence: CASLPGQGYAYEQYF.

V is TRBV29-1 and J is TRBJ2-5; possibly TRBD1 for D (6 bases). V gave up 6 bases and J gave up 3 bases, with 11 bases separating them. Germline V gene lookup returns CDR1 SQVTM and CDR2 ANQGSEA. This CDR3 contains 12 residues. The CDR3, as DNA: TGCAGCGTAGGGGGTCTAGAAGAGACCCAGTACTTC. Protein: CSVGGLEETQYF.

The chain has TRBV4-3 and TRBJ2-7; D not resolved. CDR1 is LGHNA and CDR2 is YSLEER in the germline V gene. The CDR3 extends over 14 amino acids. V dropped 0 bases and J dropped 3 bases, with 9 bases sitting between them. DNA for the CDR3: TGCGCCAGCAGCCAAGATCCCCGGAGCTACGAGCAGTACTTC. This gives the protein CASSQDPRSYEQYF.

This clonotype appeared many times. The chain recombines TRBV7-2 with TRBJ1-5; D is possibly TRBD1 (5 bases). V lost 6 bases, J lost 2 bases, and 14 bases lay in between. There are 15 residues in the CDR3. Per germline, CDR1 SGHTA and CDR2 FQGNSA. CDR3 sequence (DNA): TGTGCCAGCAGTAAGGGCCAGGGAGGCAATCAGCCCCAGCATTTT. It specifies CASSKGQGGNQPQHF.

The V and J genes are TRBV20-1 and TRBJ1-2; tentative D call: TRBD1 (6 bases). The CDR3 has 12 residues. The ends were cut back, 1 base at V and 7 bases at J, with 10 bases in the middle. Per germline, CDR1 DFQATT and CDR2 SNEGSKA (reference sequence). This chain's CDR3 is CSARGGGFGYTF. DNA for the CDR3: TGCAGTGCTAGAGGGGGGGGCTTTGGCTACACCTTC.

The V call is TRBV2, the J call TRBJ1-1; 9 bases are a match to TRBD1. Looked up from germline, CDR1 is SNHLY and CDR2 is FYNNEI. The CDR3 totals 12 residues. V shed 6 bases and J 6 bases; nucleotides not matched to a gene: 2. For the CDR3, the DNA is TGTGCCAGCAGGACAGGGGGAGCTGAAGCTTTCTTT. Translating gives CASRTGGAEAFF.

V gene TRBV12-3 or TRBV12-4 combines with J gene TRBJ1-1, with TRBD1 identical over 7 bases. The CDR3 runs 13 residues. V trimming: 2 bases; J trimming: 8 bases; junction bases outside the gene matches: 5. CDR3 nucleotides: TGTGCCAGCAGTTTAAAGACAGGGCGAGAAGCTTTCTTT. It codes for CASSLKTGREAFF.

V is TRBV25-1 and J is TRBJ1-2, with TRBD1 identical over 9 bases. There are 13 residues in the CDR3. The junction had 1 base not matched to a gene; V was cut back by 2 bases and J by 6 bases. Germline assignment: CDR1 MGHDK and CDR2 SYGVNS. The CDR3 nucleotides read TGTGCCAGCAGTGAAGGGACAGGGAATGGCTACACCTTC. Encoded protein: CASSEGTGNGYTF.

This clonotype was observed at least ten times. The chain recombines TRBV20-1 with TRBJ2-7; D gene uncertain. V was pared by 1 base and J by 6 bases, with 19 bases between. Germline V gene data show CDR1 as DFQATT and CDR2 as SNEGSKA (reference sequence). There are 15 residues in the CDR3. CDR3 protein: CSARATDRPTGEQYV. For the CDR3, the DNA is TGCAGTGCTAGAGCAACGGACCGACCTACCGGCGAGCAGTACGTC.

This clonotype has a count of ten or more. J is TRBJ1-2 and V is TRBV20-1, with 11 bases lining up with TRBD1. The germline V gene encodes CDR1 DFQATT and CDR2 SNEGSKA (reference sequence). V was clipped by 4 bases and J by 8 bases; unmatched bases: 6. The CDR3 consists of 13 residues. Here the CDR3 reads CSATDRGPRGYTF. The CDR3 bases are TGCAGTGCTACGGACAGGGGGCCGCGAGGCTACACCTTC.

CDR3 coding DNA: TGTGCCAGTAGTATTTGGGGATATGAGCAGTTCTTC. Amino acid sequence: CASSIWGYEQFF. The chain uses TRBV19 and TRBJ2-1, with D unresolved. Trimming pared 3 bases from V and 8 bases from J, leaving 8 bases between. Germline values: CDR1 LNHDA, CDR2 SQIVND (reference sequence). This CDR3 has 12 amino acids.

The chain combines TRBV6-1 with TRBJ1-5, with unresolved D. This CDR3 spans 14 amino acids. V was clipped by 9 bases and J by 2 bases, with 14 bases between them. Germline CDR1 reads MNHNS; CDR2 reads SASEGT. This chain's CDR3 is CASDSTGGNQPQHF. The CDR3 nucleotides read TGTGCCAGTGATAGCACGGGTGGCAATCAGCCCCAGCATTTT.

This clonotype was recorded at least ten times. The rearrangement uses TRBV2 and TRBJ2-3, with D tentatively TRBD1 (5 bases). The CDR3 is 14 amino acids. Germline lookup yields CDR1 SNHLY and CDR2 FYNNEI. Trimming took 7 bases from V and 2 from J, leaving 13 bases between them. CDR3 sequence: CASTLTRDTDTQYF. The CDR3 nucleotides read TGTGCCAGCACCTTGACCAGGGACACAGATACGCAGTATTTT. The full variable domain, completed using reference TRBV2 and TRBJ2-3, is EPEVTQTPSHQVTQMGQEVILRCVPISNHLYFYWYRQILGQKVEFLVSFYNNEISEKSEIFDDQFSVERPDGSNFTLKIRSTKLEDSAMYFCASTLTRDTDTQYFGPGTRLTVL.

The chain's CDR3 is CASSQGSRITDEQFF. DNA for the CDR3: TGTGCCAGTAGCCAGGGTTCCCGAATCACGGATGAGCAGTTCTTC. The chain recombines TRBV19 with TRBJ2-1, with D tentatively TRBD1 (5 bases). V was clipped by 6 bases and J by 8 bases, with 20 bases between them. In germline, CDR1 is LNHDA, CDR2 SQIVND (reference sequence). The CDR3 consists of 15 residues. Full variable domain (missing parts from reference TRBV19 and TRBJ2-1): DGGITQSPKYLFRKEGQNVTLSCEQNLNHDAMYWYRQDPGQGLRLIYYSQIVNDFQKGDIAEGYSVSREKKESFPLTVTSAQKNPTAFYLCASSQGSRITDEQFFGPGTRLTVL.